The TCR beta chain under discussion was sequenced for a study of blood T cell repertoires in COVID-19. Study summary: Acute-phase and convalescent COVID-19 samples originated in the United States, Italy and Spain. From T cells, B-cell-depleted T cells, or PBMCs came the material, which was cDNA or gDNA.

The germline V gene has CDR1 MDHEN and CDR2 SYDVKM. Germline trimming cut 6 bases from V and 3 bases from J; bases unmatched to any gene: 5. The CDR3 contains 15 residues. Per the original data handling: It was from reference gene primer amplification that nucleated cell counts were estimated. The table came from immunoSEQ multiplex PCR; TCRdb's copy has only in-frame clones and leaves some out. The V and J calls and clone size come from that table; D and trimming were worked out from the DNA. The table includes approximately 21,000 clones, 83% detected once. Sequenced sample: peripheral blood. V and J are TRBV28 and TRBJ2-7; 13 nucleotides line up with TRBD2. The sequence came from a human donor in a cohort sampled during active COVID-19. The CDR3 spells CASRRGLAGVYEQYF. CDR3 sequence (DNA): TGTGCCAGCAGACGCGGACTAGCGGGGGTCTACGAGCAGTACTTC.